This is a list of T cell receptor beta chains from one sample in a study of Ad26.COV2.S vaccination and SARS-CoV-2 variants. Profiled with immunoSEQ multiplex PCR; TCRdb holds only in-frame clones, not every one. This table holds more than 300,000 clones, approximately 90% found once. The sample in question was peripheral blood, obtained in a trial of Ad26.COV2.S vaccine versus placebo. These receptors all stem from a person between 18 and 65 years old who received the Ad26.COV2.S COVID-19 vaccine or a placebo. The CDR3 runs from the conserved cysteine through the conserved F or W. The D gene is left open where the match is weak. Clone size is given for some rows only: seen once, a few or many times, or a class if the clone is expanded.

>TRBV6-5|NA|NA|TRBJ2-3|14
TGTGCCAGCAGTTACTCGATCGGGAAAGATACGCAGTATTTT
CASSYSIGKDTQYF
>TRBV6-1|TRBD2|NA|TRBJ2-2|15
TGTGCCAGCAGTGAGGGCGGGAGTGGTACCGGGGAGCTGTTTTTT
CASSEGGSGTGELFF
>TRBV15|TRBD1|NA|TRBJ2-1|16
TGTGCCACCAGCAGAGACTGGGACAGGGTATACAATGAGCAGTTCTTC
CATSRDWDRVYNEQFF
>TRBV5-6|NA|NA|TRBJ2-7|13
TGTGCCAGCAGCCCCGACAGAGACCACGAGCAGTACTTC
CASSPDRDHEQYF
>TRBV6-5|TRBD2|NA|TRBJ2-2|16
TGTGCCAGCAGTTACCTCGGACTAGCGGGTCCGGGGGAGCTGTTTTTT
CASSYLGLAGPGELFF
>TRBV11-2|TRBD2|NA|TRBJ2-7|15
TGTGCCAGCAGCTTTTGGACTAGCGTTCCGGGCGAGCAGTACTTC
CASSFWTSVPGEQYF
>TRBV5-1|TRBD1|NA|TRBJ1-1|15
TGCGCCAGCAGCCTACGGACAGGGATGAACACTGAAGCTTTCTTT
CASSLRTGMNTEAFF
>TRBV5-1|NA|NA|TRBJ2-3|14
TGCGCCAGCAGGTCGGGGGCTAGCACAGATACGCAGTATTTT
CASRSGASTDTQYF
>TRBV6-5|TRBD1|NA|TRBJ2-7|13
TGTGCCAGCAGTCCGACAGGGACCTACGAGCAGTACTTC
CASSPTGTYEQYF
>TRBV5-1|TRBD1|NA|TRBJ2-2|15
TGCGCCAGCAGCCGGGACAGCCCGAACACCGGGGAGCTGTTTTTT
CASSRDSPNTGELFF
>TRBV7-3|NA|NA|TRBJ1-2|17
TGTGCCAGCAGCCAACGGACAGAGGACCCAGCTAACTATGGCTACACCTTC
CASSQRTEDPANYGYTF
>TRBV7-2|NA|NA|TRBJ1-3|15
TGTGCCAGCAGCTTTGACGTATCCTCTGGAAACACCATATATTTT
CASSFDVSSGNTIYF
>TRBV5-3|TRBD1|NA|TRBJ1-5|18
TGTGCCAGAAGCCCTACACGGGACAGGGTGGATAGCAATCAGCCCCAGCATTTT
CARSPTRDRVDSNQPQHF
>TRBV7-9|NA|NA|TRBJ2-2|17
TGTGCCAGCAGCTTACTAGCCCTACTTGGAAACACCGGGGAGCTGTTTTTT
CASSLLALLGNTGELFF
>TRBV6-5|NA|NA|TRBJ1-2|16
TGTGCCAGCAGTTACTCGAGGCAGCTAGCTAACTATGGCTACACCTTC
CASSYSRQLANYGYTF
>TRBV5-1|TRBD1|NA|TRBJ1-1|16
TGCGCCAGCAGCTTGGGGGTCAGGGGGTTGAACACTGAAGCTTTCTTT
CASSLGVRGLNTEAFF
>TRBV28|NA|NA|TRBJ2-7|13
TGTGCCAGCAGAATCGGGACTCTATCCGAGCAGTACTTC
CASRIGTLSEQYF
>TRBV2|NA|NA|TRBJ2-1|14
TGTGCCAGCAGTGAACGTTTAGTGGGGCCTGAGCAGTTCTTC
CASSERLVGPEQFF
>TRBV7-7|NA|once|TRBJ2-7|16
TGTGCTAGCAGCAGGTCCGCCGGACAGTGGGGATACGAGCAGTACTTC
CASSRSAGQWGYEQYF
>TRBV12-3/TRBV12-4|NA|NA|TRBJ1-1|13
TGTGCCAGCAGTTTAGTTCAGGACACTGAAGCTTTCTTT
CASSLVQDTEAFF
>TRBV9|TRBD2|NA|TRBJ2-5|15
TGTGCCAGCAGCGTGATAGCGGGGTTCCAAGAGACCCAGTACTTC
CASSVIAGFQETQYF
>TRBV28|NA|NA|TRBJ1-2|14
TGTGCCAGCACTCGAGCTACGTCGGCCTATGGCTACACCTTC
CASTRATSAYGYTF
>TRBV28|TRBD1|NA|TRBJ1-1|13
TGTGCCAGCTGGGACAGGGGGCAAACTGAAGCTTTCTTT
CASWDRGQTEAFF
>TRBV7-8|NA|NA|TRBJ1-1|13
TGTGCCAGCAGCTTTACGGGTAGCACTGAAGCTTTCTTT
CASSFTGSTEAFF
>TRBV6-2/TRBV6-3|NA|NA|TRBJ2-1|15
TGTGCCAGCAGTTTGGCAAGGGGGGGATACAATGAGCAGTTCTTC
CASSLARGGYNEQFF
>TRBV30|TRBD2|NA|TRBJ2-3|18
TGTGCCTGTTATACCGGGACTAGCGGGAGTTGGGACACAGATACGCAGTATTTT
CACYTGTSGSWDTDTQYF
>TRBV29-1|TRBD1|NA|TRBJ2-1|12
TGCAGCGTAGACAGGGCCTACAATGAGCAGTTCTTC
CSVDRAYNEQFF
>TRBV25-1|TRBD2|NA|TRBJ2-5|13
TGTGCCAGCAGTGCCAGCGGGATAGAGACCCAGTACTTC
CASSASGIETQYF
>TRBV4-1|NA|NA|TRBJ2-1|16
TGCGCCAGCAGCCGCCTCCGCGGAGACCTTGGGTATGAGCAGTTCTTC
CASSRLRGDLGYEQFF
>TRBV7-2|NA|NA|TRBJ1-3|16
TGTGCCAGCAGCTTATCAGGGCCGTATACTGGAAACACCATATATTTT
CASSLSGPYTGNTIYF
>TRBV2|NA|NA|TRBJ2-1|15
TGTGCCAGCAGTGAGGACAGAGGGTCCTACAATGAGCAGTTCTTC
CASSEDRGSYNEQFF
>TRBV5-5|NA|NA|TRBJ2-6|17
TGTGCCAGCAGCTTGCATGGGGACCTTACTGGGGCCAACGTCCTGACTTTC
CASSLHGDLTGANVLTF
>TRBV6-5|TRBD1|NA|TRBJ2-5|13
TGTGCCAGCGGGACAGGGGGTTTGGAGACCCAGTACTTC
CASGTGGLETQYF
>TRBV5-6|NA|NA|TRBJ2-5|15
TGTGCCAGCAGCTTGGAACCCCGGGTAGGGGAGACCCAGTACTTC
CASSLEPRVGETQYF
>TRBV5-1|TRBD2|NA|TRBJ2-1|13
TGCGCCAGCAGGGCGGGGGGTTTCCCTGAGCAGTTCTTC
CASRAGGFPEQFF
>TRBV7-2|NA|NA|TRBJ2-1|15
TGTGCCAGCAGCTTAGCCCCGAGCTCCTACAATGAGCAGTTCTTC
CASSLAPSSYNEQFF
>TRBV4-1|TRBD2|NA|TRBJ2-7|18
TGCGCCAGCAGCCAAAGGCAGGGGCTTGGCGGGAGGGCCCACGAGCAGTACTTC
CASSQRQGLGGRAHEQYF
>TRBV6-5|TRBD2|NA|TRBJ2-1|15
TGTGCCAGCAGTTACGGAGCGGGACTTGCCAATGAGCAGTTCTTC
CASSYGAGLANEQFF
>TRBV4-2|TRBD1|NA|TRBJ1-1|19
TGTGCCAGCAGCCAAGACCTCCCGGGACAGGGAATCCGAAACACTGAAGCTTTCTTT
CASSQDLPGQGIRNTEAFF
>TRBV6-1|TRBD1|NA|TRBJ2-6|19
TGTGCCAGCAGTGAACCGGCAGGGGGACGATTATCTGGGGCCAACGTCCTGACTTTC
CASSEPAGGRLSGANVLTF
>TRBV5-1|TRBD1|NA|TRBJ2-5|14
TGCGCCAGCAGCCTGACAGGGGACCAAGAGACCCAGTACTTC
CASSLTGDQETQYF
>TRBV28|NA|NA|TRBJ1-2|13
TGTGCCAGCAGTGGCGTTGCTAACTATGGCTACACCTTC
CASSGVANYGYTF
>TRBV7-8|NA|NA|TRBJ1-4|12
TGTGCCAGCAGTCAAGACAGGATAAAACTGTTTTTT
CASSQDRIKLFF
>TRBV6-1|NA|NA|TRBJ2-5|13
TGTGCCAGCAGTGAAGGTCTAAGGGAGACCCAGTACTTC
CASSEGLRETQYF
>TRBV7-2|NA|few|TRBJ1-2|14
TGTGCCAGCAGCTTAGGGACAGCTAACTATGGCTACACCTTC
CASSLGTANYGYTF
>TRBV5-5|NA|NA|TRBJ2-1|15
TGTGCCAGCAGCTTGGGAGGCAGGGGCCACAATGAGCAGTTCTTC
CASSLGGRGHNEQFF
>TRBV12-3/TRBV12-4|NA|once|TRBJ2-3|13
TGTGCCAGCAGTTCGCGACAGTTAGATACGCAGTATTTT
CASSSRQLDTQYF
>TRBV7-2|TRBD2|NA|TRBJ2-3|15
TGTGCCAGCAGCTTAGTCGTCTTAGCGGGAGATACGCAGTATTTT
CASSLVVLAGDTQYF
>TRBV4-1|NA|NA|TRBJ1-4|14
TGCGCCAGCACCGCGACGGCCCTGGGAGAAAAACTGTTTTTT
CASTATALGEKLFF
>TRBV24-1|NA|NA|TRBJ2-3|13
TGTGCCACCAGTGGGTCGGCCACAGATACGCAGTATTTT
CATSGSATDTQYF
>TRBV29-1|NA|NA|TRBJ1-4|13
TGCAGCGCTACGGGCAACGGTAATGAAAAACTGTTTTTT
CSATGNGNEKLFF
>TRBV28|TRBD2|NA|TRBJ2-2|15
TGTGCCAGCAGCCCGGGACTAGTGGGTGGAGGGGAGCTGTTTTTT
CASSPGLVGGGELFF
>TRBV2|TRBD1|few|TRBJ1-2|14
TGTGCCAGCATCTGGGACAGGGGAAACTATGGCTACACCTTC
CASIWDRGNYGYTF
>TRBV7-9|NA|few|TRBJ2-7|13
TGTGCCAGCAGCTTCGCAGGGTCCTACGAGCAGTACTTC
CASSFAGSYEQYF